This T cell receptor beta chain comes out of a study of blood T cell repertoires in COVID-19. With 1 base removed from V and 1 base from J, the gap between germline ends came to 7 bases. The germline V gene encodes CDR1 GTSNPN and CDR2 SVGIG (reference sequence). CDR3 length: 13 residues. Measured with immunoSEQ multiplex PCR; TCRdb has only the in-frame clones, and not every one. The sample includes roughly 130,000 clones, about 76% seen only once; the top ten take less than 15%. Material: peripheral blood. The TCR comes from a man of 80 years or more with acute or convalescent COVID-19. The chain uses TRBV30 and TRBJ1-1, with D unclear. The CDR3: CAWSGRENTEAFF. CDR3 sequence (DNA): TGTGCCTGGAGTGGACGGGAGAACACTGAAGCTTTCTTT.